The 19 T cell receptor beta chains presented below share a single source sample, sequenced in a study of cytomegalovirus exposure and HLA in healthy donors. The repertoire was sequenced with immunoSEQ multiplex PCR; TCRdb's copy has only in-frame clones and lacks some. Of about 160,000 clones in the sample, roughly nine tenths were seen once. The material sequenced was PBMCs. All receptors come from a man between 18 and 29 years old in good health and CMV-seropositive.

The CDR3 reads CASSLSRDRGTDTQYF. DNA of the CDR3: TGTGCCAGCAGCTTAAGCAGGGACAGGGGAACAGATACGCAGTATTTT. This rearrangement joins TRBV7-8 to TRBJ2-3; the match to TRBD1 covers 10 bases. Germline V gives CDR1 SGHVS, CDR2 FQNEAQ. With V trimmed by 2 bases and J by 3 bases, 5 bases remained unmatched. The CDR3 length is 16 residues.

The count of this clone is one. The V call is TRBV7-3, the J call TRBJ2-1; TRBD2 matches 10 bases. Trimming at V came to 2 bases and at J to 4 bases, leaving 5 bases not matched to a gene. The CDR3 is made up of 16 amino acids. CDR1 is SGHTA, CDR2 FQGTGA, per germline. The CDR3 coding sequence is TGTGCCAGCAGCTTACGGCCTAGCGGGAGTTACAATGAGCAGTTCTTC. Encoded protein: CASSLRPSGSYNEQFF.

The V gene is TRBV10-2, the J gene TRBJ2-3; D ambiguous. CDR1 and CDR2 from the germline V gene are WSHSY and SAAADI. CDR3 length equals 14 residues. Between the trimmed V and J ends, which lost 8 bases and 2 bases, there was a span of 14 bases. DNA of the CDR3: TGCGCCAGCCGGTCACTCCCGCACACAGATACGCAGTATTTT. Encoded protein: CASRSLPHTDTQYF.

The CDR3, as DNA: TGTGCCAGCAGCAAAGTCCTAGCGGGATCGGCCGAGCAGTACTTC. As protein: CASSKVLAGSAEQYF. The V and J genes are TRBV11-1 and TRBJ2-7, with TRBD2 matching over 9 bases. Germline V lookup: CDR1 SGHAT, CDR2 FQDESV (reference sequence). The J segment lost 6 bases and the V segment lost 5 bases, leaving 11 bases of the junction unmatched. The CDR3 runs to 15 residues.

In this sample, this clone turned up once. The chain joins TRBV6-6 to TRBJ2-5; unclear D gene. Germline V gene lookup returns CDR1 MNHNY and CDR2 SVGAGI (reference sequence). The CDR3 extends over 14 amino acids. V shed 0 bases and J shed 5 bases, with 10 bases lying between them. The CDR3: CASSYSRNGETQYF. In nucleotides, the CDR3 is TGTGCCAGCAGTTACTCCAGGAATGGGGAGACCCAGTACTTC.

This sequence joins TRBV28 and TRBJ1-2; D remains unclear. This CDR3 spans 12 amino acids. Trimming stripped 2 bases from V and 5 bases from J, with 6 bases between. CDR1 and CDR2 (germline): MDHEN, SYDVKM. CDR3 nucleotides: TGTGCCAGCAGTTTAACAGATTATGGCTACACCTTC. It codes for CASSLTDYGYTF.

The rearrangement links TRBV29-1 to TRBJ1-2, with no clear D. The V gene's germline CDR1 is SQVTM and CDR2 ANQGSEA. V lost 5 bases and J lost 2, with 9 bases in between. The CDR3 runs 12 residues. CDR3: CSVSQSNYGYTF. CDR3 bases: TGCAGCGTTAGTCAGTCGAACTATGGCTACACCTTC. Drawing the rest from reference TRBV29-1 and TRBJ1-2, the complete variable domain is SAVISQKPSRDICQRGTSLTIQCQVDSQVTMMFWYRQQPGQSLTLIATANQGSEATYESGFVIDKFPISRPNLTFSTLTVSNMSPEDSSIYLCSVSQSNYGYTFGSGTRLTVV.

The CDR3 DNA is TGTGCCTGGAGTGTACTTACCACAGATACGCAGTATTTT. Translating gives CAWSVLTTDTQYF. The chain joins TRBV30 to TRBJ2-3; no clear D. There are 13 residues in the CDR3. Per the germline V gene, CDR1 is GTSNPN and CDR2 is SVGIG (reference sequence). V dropped 0 bases and J dropped 2 bases, with 6 bases sitting between them. Drawing the rest from reference TRBV30 and TRBJ2-3, the complete variable domain is SQTIHQWPATLVQPVGSPLSLECTVEGTSNPNLYWYRQAAGRGLQLLFYSVGIGQISSEVPQNLSASRPQDRQFILSSKKLLLSDSGFYLCAWSVLTTDTQYFGPGTRLTVL.

V gene TRBV27 combines with J gene TRBJ2-5; 9 nucleotides line up with TRBD2. The CDR3 runs 13 residues. From germline, CDR1 is MNHEY and CDR2 SMNVEV (reference sequence). The V gene end was trimmed by 4 bases and the J gene end by 4 bases; junction bases not matched to a gene: 1. This CDR3 reads CASSSAGGETQYF. CDR3 sequence (DNA): TGTGCCAGCAGTTCAGCGGGAGGAGAGACCCAGTACTTC.

The V call is TRBV6-1, the J call TRBJ2-1; 9 bases fit TRBD2. Germline V CDR1 and CDR2: MNHNS, SASEGT. The CDR3 is made up of 15 amino acids. V gave up 7 bases and J gave up 3 bases; unmatched junction bases: 7. This chain's CDR3 is CASTLAGEGYNEQFF. The DNA of the CDR3 is TGTGCCAGCACATTAGCGGGAGAGGGCTACAATGAGCAGTTCTTC.

Concerning this clone itself: Other nucleotide sequences from this sample produce the same CDR3. The chain carries TRBV7-9 and TRBJ2-7; TRBD1 might be the D (5 bases). Deletions cut 4 bases from V and 4 bases from J, with 8 bases between. The germline CDR1 and CDR2 sequences are SEHNR and FQNEAQ (reference sequence). The CDR3 spans 12 residues. The CDR3 sequence: CASSSQGYEQYF. The CDR3 nucleotides read TGTGCCAGCAGCTCCCAGGGATACGAGCAGTACTTC.

The chain is built from TRBV28 and TRBJ2-3; the D is unclear. This CDR3 is built from 12 residues. Germline V gene sequence: CDR1 MDHEN, CDR2 SYDVKM. Trimming removed 2 bases at V and 5 bases at J, with 5 bases between. The CDR3 DNA follows: TGTGCCAGCAGTTTACTATTAGATACGCAGTATTTT. As protein: CASSLLLDTQYF.

The J gene is TRBJ2-2, the V gene TRBV9; D is perhaps TRBD1 (7 bases). This CDR3 has 17 residues. Per the germline V gene, CDR1 is SGDLS and CDR2 is YYNGEE. Trimming removed 6 bases from V and 0 bases from J, with 18 bases in between. The CDR3 nucleotides are TGTGCCAGCACCTGGAGGGCAGGGGGGTCGAACACCGGGGAGCTGTTTTTT. Its protein is CASTWRAGGSNTGELFF.

The rearrangement joins TRBV7-2 to TRBJ2-7; 8 nucleotides match TRBD1. V shed 2 bases, J shed 0 bases, and the junction held 3 bases outside the gene matches. In germline, CDR1 is SGHTA, CDR2 FQGNSA. The CDR3 loop spans 15 amino acids. The CDR3 nucleotides are TGTGCCAGCAGCTTATTTGGGACAGGCTCCTACGAGCAGTACTTC. It encodes CASSLFGTGSYEQYF.

This sequence joins TRBV28 and TRBJ2-1; 13 bases are a match to TRBD2. Germline V gene lookup returns CDR1 MDHEN and CDR2 SYDVKM. The CDR3 runs to 17 residues. V lost 5 bases and J lost 4; bases outside the gene matches: 8. CDR3 nucleotides: TGTGCCAGCAGTACCCGGACTAGCGGGAGTATATACAATGAGCAGTTCTTC. The encoded protein is CASSTRTSGSIYNEQFF. Drawing the rest from reference TRBV28 and TRBJ2-1, the complete variable domain is DVKVTQSSRYLVKRTGEKVFLECVQDMDHENMFWYRQDPGLGLRLIYFSYDVKMKEKGDIPEGYSVSREKKERFSLILESASTNQTSMYLCASSTRTSGSIYNEQFFGPGTRLTVL.

This chain connects TRBV9 to TRBJ2-2; 9 bases align to TRBD2. Germline-derived CDR1 and CDR2 are SGDLS and YYNGEE. This CDR3 is built from 14 residues. The V gene end was trimmed by 3 bases and the J gene end by 5 bases; junction bases not matched to a gene: 2. Written as DNA, the CDR3 is TGTGCCAGCAGCGAGACTAGCGGTACCGGGGAGCTGTTTTTT. It encodes CASSETSGTGELFF. Full variable domain (outside the CDR3, taken from reference TRBV9 and TRBJ2-2): DSGVTQTPKHLITATGQRVTLRCSPRSGDLSVYWYQQSLDQGLQFLIQYYNGEERAKGNILERFSAQQFPDLHSELNLSSLELGDSALYFCASSETSGTGELFFGEGSRLTVL.

This clone was seen many times. CDR3 DNA sequence: TGTGCCAGCAGAGGCACAGGGTTGAGCACTGAAGCTTTCTTT. Encoded protein: CASRGTGLSTEAFF. This chain connects TRBV6-5 to TRBJ1-1, with a weak D call TRBD1 (6 bases). Germline V gene lookup returns CDR1 MNHEY and CDR2 SVGAGI. The CDR3 is 14 amino acids. V was trimmed by 6 bases and J by 4 bases, leaving 15 bases between them.

Points on this clone: At the DNA level, this CDR3 is encoded by other sequences in the same sample as well. This chain connects TRBV14 to TRBJ2-2, with D possibly TRBD1 on 7 matching bases. Per germline, CDR1 SGHDN and CDR2 FVKESK. This CDR3 is built from 14 residues. The V end was cut by 0 bases, the J end by 6 bases, with 8 bases between. For the CDR3, the DNA is TGTGCCAGCAGCCAAGACAGGGGGGCCGGGGAGCTGTTTTTT. Its translation is CASSQDRGAGELFF.

The J gene is TRBJ2-7, the V gene TRBV6-5, with 7 bases matching TRBD1. The CDR3 has 15 amino acids. Trimming cost V 7 bases and J 2 bases; bases outside gene matches: 11. Germline CDR1 is MNHEY and CDR2 is SVGAGI. DNA of the CDR3: TGTGCCAGCACCCGGGGATGGGACAGAACCTACGAGCAGTACTTC. This encodes CASTRGWDRTYEQYF.